The 30 T cell receptor beta chains presented below share a single source sample, sequenced in a study of blood T cell repertoires in COVID-19. The protocol was immunoSEQ multiplex PCR, while the TCRdb copy is restricted to in-frame clones and leaves out a portion. The table lists around 280,000 clones, 70% to 90% of them singletons. The sequencing input was PBMCs or T cells enriched from blood (not recorded which). The receptors were sampled from a woman in her 40s who had recovered from COVID-19.

The chain couples TRBV6-2 or TRBV6-3 to TRBJ2-5, with TRBD2 as a possible D gene (6 bases). Germline assignment: CDR1 MNHEY and CDR2 SVGEGT. The V gene lost 2 bases and the J gene lost 8 bases, with 9 bases spanning the gap. CDR3 length: 12 amino acids. The CDR3 sequence: CASSYLAGTQYF. CDR3 nucleotide sequence: TGTGCCAGCAGTTACCTTGCGGGAACCCAGTACTTC.

The CDR3 DNA reads as TGTGCCAGCAGCGTAGAACAGGGGAGAGATACGCAGTATTTT. It specifies CASSVEQGRDTQYF. The chain carries TRBV9 and TRBJ2-3; 7 nucleotides align to TRBD1. The CDR3 is made up of 14 amino acids. Trimming removed 0 bases from V and 5 bases from J; junction bases left unmatched: 3. CDR1 and CDR2 from the germline V gene are SGDLS and YYNGEE.

The chain links TRBV19 to TRBJ2-2, with TRBD2 matching 16 bases. Germline V gene lookup returns CDR1 LNHDA and CDR2 SQIVND (reference sequence). This CDR3 has 20 residues. After removal of 7 bases from V and 5 bases from J, the junction contained 16 bases not matched to a gene. The CDR3 bases are TGTGCCAGTACCCCCTTTCCCGGGACTAGCGGGAGGGCCGCTACCGGGGAGCTGTTTTTT. Translated, it gives CASTPFPGTSGRAATGELFF.

V gene TRBV30 combines with J gene TRBJ1-4, with D maybe TRBD1 (6 bases). CDR1 GTSNPN and CDR2 SVGIG come from the germline V gene (reference sequence). V lost 1 base to trimming and J lost 4 bases, with 7 bases between them. This CDR3 is built from 13 residues. CDR3 residues: CAWSGQVNEKLFF. CDR3 in DNA: TGTGCCTGGAGTGGACAGGTTAATGAAAAACTGTTTTTT.

As regards this clone: Other DNA sequences in the same sample also yield this CDR3. The CDR3: CASSLGLAGSEQYF. CDR3 nucleotides: TGTGCCAGCAGCTTGGGACTAGCGGGATCCGAGCAGTACTTC. The chain is built from TRBV7-3 and TRBJ2-7, with 13 bases identical to TRBD2. CDR3 length equals 14 residues. The V gene end was trimmed by 3 bases and the J gene end by 6 bases; junction bases not matched to a gene: 2. Germline V lookup: CDR1 SGHTA, CDR2 FQGTGA.

This chain joins TRBV5-6 and TRBJ2-2; the D is unclear. V was trimmed by 2 bases and J by 6 bases, leaving 14 bases between them. Germline V gene data show CDR1 as SGHDT and CDR2 as YYEEEE. The CDR3 is 15 amino acids. Here the CDR3 reads CASSFSAGRAGELFF. The CDR3 DNA reads TGTGCCAGCAGCTTTAGTGCAGGTCGAGCCGGGGAGCTGTTTTTT.

In its sample, this clone was seen once. J is TRBJ2-2 and V is TRBV7-2, with D tentatively TRBD1 (6 bases). This CDR3 comprises 15 residues. V lost 5 bases to trimming and J lost 0 bases, with 10 bases between them. Looked up from germline, CDR1 is SGHTA and CDR2 is FQGNSA. The CDR3 nucleotides are TGTGCCAGCAGCCCGGACAGCGCGAACACCGGGGAGCTGTTTTTT. This sequence encodes CASSPDSANTGELFF.

This clone was found once. This chain joins TRBV14 and TRBJ2-1; TRBD2 matches 9 bases. The CDR3 is made up of 17 amino acids. From germline, CDR1 is SGHDN and CDR2 FVKESK. The ends lost 3 bases at V and 3 bases at J; junction bases unmatched: 9. CDR3 residues: CASSQPPAGGFYNEQFF. CDR3 nucleotides: TGTGCCAGCAGCCAGCCCCCGGCGGGAGGGTTCTACAATGAGCAGTTCTTC.

The J gene is TRBJ2-5, the V gene TRBV28; a possible D gene is TRBD2 (6 bases). This CDR3 is 18 amino acids long. Trimming shortened V by 3 bases and J by 5 bases, and 25 bases separated the two germline ends. Germline loops: CDR1 MDHEN, CDR2 SYDVKM. CDR3 residues: CASSLGGGRVRRLETQYF. The CDR3 region has the DNA TGTGCCAGCAGTTTGGGGGGTGGCAGGGTTAGGAGGTTGGAGACCCAGTACTTC.

The chain links TRBV28 to TRBJ1-4; tentative D call: TRBD1 (6 bases). The CDR3 sequence is 17 residues long. CDR1 and CDR2 from the germline V gene are MDHEN and SYDVKM. V was pared by 4 bases and J by 1 base, with 16 bases between. The CDR3 region is CASSSRGRGQTNEKLFF. CDR3 DNA: TGTGCCAGCAGTTCCCGGGGGAGGGGACAAACTAATGAAAAACTGTTTTTT.

V usage is TRBV10-2 and J usage is TRBJ2-5, with D possibly matching TRBD2 (5 bases). Trimming shortened V by 8 bases and J by 5 bases, and 12 bases separated the two germline ends. The CDR3 covers 12 residues. Germline CDR1 and CDR2: WSHSY and SAAADI. CDR3 bases: TGCGCCAGCGGTGCGGGTGGGGAGACCCAGTACTTC. Its protein is CASGAGGETQYF.

This clone was observed once. V and J are TRBV18 and TRBJ2-3; weak D call: TRBD2 (6 bases). CDR1 is KGHSH and CDR2 is LQKENI in the germline V gene. V was clipped by 6 bases and J by 7 bases, with 20 bases between them. The length of the CDR3 is 15 residues. The CDR3, as DNA: TGTGCCAGCTCGCAACATCGAGCTAGCGAATATACGCAGTATTTT. As protein: CASSQHRASEYTQYF.

This sequence joins TRBV7-9 and TRBJ1-6, with D unresolved. The germline V and J ends were trimmed by 2 bases and 8 bases, with 16 bases remaining between them. Germline loops: CDR1 SEHNR, CDR2 FQNEAQ (reference sequence). The length of the CDR3 is 16 residues. This CDR3 reads CASSLMGSGGDSPLHF. The CDR3 DNA reads as TGTGCCAGCAGCTTAATGGGGTCGGGCGGGGATTCACCCCTCCACTTT.

This chain links TRBV5-8 with TRBJ1-5, with TRBD1 matching over 8 bases. This CDR3 contains 18 residues. The germline V gene has CDR1 SGHTS and CDR2 YDEGEE. V was clipped by 4 bases and J by 5 bases; unmatched bases: 17. Written as DNA, the CDR3 is TGTGCCAGCAGCACCAGACAGGGGTGGAGGTGGCGGGATCAGCCCCAGCATTTT. This codes for CASSTRQGWRWRDQPQHF.

The chain recombines TRBV5-1 with TRBJ2-1; TRBD1 matches 8 bases. Germline V CDR1 and CDR2: SGHRS, YFSETQ. V gave up 3 bases and J gave up 10 bases; unmatched junction bases: 9. The CDR3 has 14 amino acids. CDR3 in DNA: TGCGCCAGCAGCTCAGCACAGCCAGGGGGCGAGCAGTTCTTC. Translation: CASSSAQPGGEQFF.

The J gene is TRBJ2-2, the V gene TRBV30; D ambiguous. This CDR3 contains 13 residues. V was cut by 3 bases and J by 3 bases, with 8 bases left in between. The V gene's germline CDR1 is GTSNPN and CDR2 SVGIG (reference sequence). Here the CDR3 reads CAWSPMYTGELFF. The DNA of the CDR3 is TGTGCCTGGAGCCCCATGTACACCGGGGAGCTGTTTTTT.

The chain uses TRBV24-1 and TRBJ2-7; no reliable D call. This CDR3 is 13 amino acids long. V lost 4 bases to trimming and J lost 7 bases, with 13 bases between them. Germline values: CDR1 KGHDR, CDR2 SFDVKD. CDR3 nucleotides: TGTGCCACCAGTGAATCTCGCCGTGCGGAGCAGTACTTC. Translating gives CATSESRRAEQYF.

The chain couples TRBV20-1 to TRBJ1-1; D not certain. The germline CDR1 and CDR2 sequences are DFQATT and SNEGSKA (reference sequence). The CDR3 consists of 13 residues. Between the trimmed V and J ends, which lost 3 bases and 0 bases, there was a span of 8 bases. This CDR3 is CSASSYLNTEAFF. CDR3 nucleotides: TGCAGTGCTAGTAGCTACCTGAACACTGAAGCTTTCTTT.

The rearrangement links TRBV5-1 to TRBJ1-5, with TRBD1 matching 9 bases. This CDR3 region has 16 residues. Germline V lookup: CDR1 SGHRS, CDR2 YFSETQ. V was clipped by 2 bases and J by 0 bases; unmatched bases: 3. CDR3 sequence: CASSFRTGDSNQPQHF. CDR3 in DNA: TGCGCCAGCAGCTTCCGGACAGGGGATAGCAATCAGCCCCAGCATTTT.

The chain employs TRBV5-1 and TRBJ1-1, with 9 bases that match TRBD1. This CDR3 is 12 amino acids long. Trimming cost V 3 bases and J 8 bases; bases outside gene matches: 2. Germline V gene sequence: CDR1 SGHRS, CDR2 YFSETQ. The CDR3 DNA reads as TGCGCCAGCAGCTCCGGACAGGGGGAAGCTTTCTTT. This gives the protein CASSSGQGEAFF. The full variable domain, rest sourced from reference TRBV5-1 and TRBJ1-1, is KAGVTQTPRYLIKTRGQQVTLSCSPISGHRSVSWYQQTPGQGLQFLFEYFSETQRNKGNFPGRFSGRQFSNSRSEMNVSTLELGDSALYLCASSSGQGEAFFGQGTRLTVV.

This chain uses TRBV27 with TRBJ1-1, with D possibly TRBD1 on 6 matching bases. CDR1 and CDR2 from the germline V gene are MNHEY and SMNVEV (reference sequence). V lost 6 bases and J 0 bases, leaving 11 bases between the germline ends. This CDR3 region has 14 residues. The DNA for the CDR3 is TGTGCCAGCAGGAGAACAGGGATGAACACTGAAGCTTTCTTT. It translates to CASRRTGMNTEAFF.

This clone occurred once. The V and J genes are TRBV15 and TRBJ2-4, with 10 positions matching TRBD1. CDR1 and CDR2 (germline): LNHNV, YYDKDF (reference sequence). Unmatched junction bases numbered 13, after V lost 5 bases and J lost 9 bases. The CDR3 covers 16 residues. CDR3: CATSGPGTGAGGIQYF. The CDR3 DNA sequence: TGTGCCACCAGCGGCCCAGGGACAGGGGCAGGAGGCATTCAGTACTTC.

The chain recombines TRBV6-5 with TRBJ2-2; D perhaps matches TRBD2 (6 bases). The CDR3 runs 15 residues. V gave up 5 bases and J gave up 2 bases, with 12 bases separating them. Germline loops: CDR1 MNHEY, CDR2 SVGAGI. As DNA, the CDR3 is TGTGCCAGCAGTCATGGGGGACTCAACACCGGGGAGCTGTTTTTT. This gives the protein CASSHGGLNTGELFF.

This chain connects TRBV7-2 to TRBJ2-1; TRBD2 matches at 9 bases. From germline, CDR1 is SGHTA and CDR2 FQGNSA. This CDR3 contains 18 residues. J lost 3 bases, V lost 5 bases, and 14 bases had no gene match. The CDR3 sequence is CASSPLTGTSPDYNEQFF. DNA for the CDR3: TGTGCCAGCAGCCCACTCACCGGGACTAGCCCCGACTACAATGAGCAGTTCTTC.

The chain combines TRBV19 with TRBJ1-3; D not resolved. Trimming removed 4 bases from V and 4 bases from J, with 11 bases in between. CDR3 length: 14 amino acids. CDR1 LNHDA and CDR2 SQIVND come from the germline V gene (reference sequence). CDR3: CASSNSGLGNTIYF. DNA of the CDR3: TGTGCCAGTAGTAACTCCGGACTGGGAAACACCATATATTTT.

The CDR3 nucleotides read TGTGCCAGCGAATACAGCGGGATAGACACCGGGGAGCTGTTTTTT. Amino acid sequence: CASEYSGIDTGELFF. The chain is built from TRBV7-8 and TRBJ2-2, with TRBD2 identical over 7 bases. CDR1 and CDR2 (germline): SGHVS, FQNEAQ. The CDR3 covers 15 residues. The J segment lost 3 bases and the V segment lost 8 bases, leaving 9 bases of the junction unmatched.

This clone has only one observation. This chain links TRBV3-1 (or the pseudogene TRBV3-2) with TRBJ1-5; maybe TRBD1 (5 bases). Trimming removed 7 bases from V and 0 bases from J, with 19 bases in between. The length of the CDR3 is 17 residues. Per germline, CDR1 LGHDT and CDR2 YNNKEL (reference sequence). As DNA, the CDR3 is TGTGCCAGCACCCCCCCGCGGGGGGAGGGTAGCAATCAGCCCCAGCATTTT. It specifies CASTPPRGEGSNQPQHF.

This sequence joins TRBV10-3 and TRBJ2-1; 10 bases agree with TRBD2. V shed 5 bases, J shed 2 bases, and the junction held 6 bases outside the gene matches. This CDR3 contains 16 residues. Germline CDR1 ENHRY, CDR2 SYGVKD. The CDR3 region has the DNA TGTGCCATCAGTTCCAGGACTAGCGGCCCCTACAATGAGCAGTTCTTC. Its protein product is CAISSRTSGPYNEQFF.

This chain connects TRBV7-2 to TRBJ1-2; perhaps TRBD1 as D (5 bases). Germline V gives CDR1 SGHTA, CDR2 FQGNSA. The CDR3 has 13 amino acids. The V and J ends lost 5 bases and 4 bases respectively, with 11 bases between them. CDR3 nucleotide sequence: TGTGCCAGCAGCCCTGCCGGGGGCTATGGCTACACCTTC. Translated: CASSPAGGYGYTF. Filled out from reference TRBV7-2 and TRBJ1-2, the complete variable domain reads GAGVSQSPSNKVTEKGKDVELRCDPISGHTALYWYRQSLGQGLEFLIYFQGNSAPDKSGLPSDRFSAERTGGSVSTLTIQRTQQEDSAVYLCASSPAGGYGYTFGSGTRLTVV.

The gene calls are TRBV10-1 and TRBJ2-7; a possible D gene is TRBD1 (6 bases). Germline-derived CDR1 and CDR2 are WNHNN and SYGVQD (reference sequence). Trimming left V 3 bases short and J 2 bases short, with 14 bases between. The CDR3 length is 15 residues. The CDR3 nucleotides read TGCGCCAGCAGTGATACAGGGTTCCCGACCTACGAGCAGTACTTC. Its protein is CASSDTGFPTYEQYF.